The 11 T cell receptor beta chains reported below all come from one sample, sequenced in a study of T-cell memory formation after mild COVID-19. TCRdb redid the calling of the 5' RACE reads with MiXCR, one entry per CDR3 protein. The profile covers 65,000 to 95,000 distinct CDR3 sequences, with 9.5% to 15% appearing a single time and 35% to 50% taken by the ten largest. Material for sequencing was PBMCs or a T cell subset sorted from them (not recorded which). These receptors all stem from a man between 18 and 35 years old who had mild COVID-19 (a few samples of this study predate the infection). Cell type and time point are not known.

This clonotype is a singleton in its sample. The rearrangement uses TRBV5-6 and TRBJ1-6; D is undetermined. The CDR3 length is 14 residues. Germline V gene data show CDR1 as SGHDT and CDR2 as YYEEEE. The V and J ends lost 1 base and 9 bases respectively, with 11 bases between them. The CDR3 DNA reads as TGTGCCAGCAGCTTGCGTTCATCCGCTTCACCCCTCCACTTT. Protein: CASSLRSSASPLHF.

This chain links TRBV4-3 with TRBJ2-5; tentatively, D is TRBD1 or TRBD2 (5 bases each). Germline lookup yields CDR1 LGHNA and CDR2 YSLEER. This CDR3 comprises 16 residues. The V end lost 0 bases, the J end lost 5 bases, and 16 bases lay between the germline ends. The CDR3 sequence: CASSQDGRGREETQYF. DNA for the CDR3: TGCGCCAGCAGCCAAGATGGTCGGGGCAGGGAGGAGACCCAGTACTTC.

The table lists this clonotype with a count of one. The chain employs TRBV7-9 and TRBJ2-1; D is unresolved. Between the trimmed V and J ends, which lost 5 bases and 7 bases, there was a span of 9 bases. The germline V gene encodes CDR1 SEHNR and CDR2 FQNEAQ (reference sequence). This CDR3 comprises 12 residues. The CDR3 DNA reads TGTGCCAGCAGCCGAGAGAGGAATGAGCAGTTCTTC. It encodes CASSRERNEQFF.

The chain couples TRBV7-2 to TRBJ1-6; weak D call: TRBD1 (6 bases). Germline CDR1 and CDR2: SGHTA and FQGNSA. Trimming took off 1 base at V and 6 bases at J, with 22 bases between the two ends. The CDR3 is made up of 19 amino acids. For the CDR3, the DNA is TGTGCCAGCAGCTTAGGGATACCGGGACAAGGTCCTATTAATTCACCCCTCCACTTT. This translates into CASSLGIPGQGPINSPLHF.

This clonotype was seen only a few times. The CDR3 bases are TGTGCCAGCAGCTTAGTCGCAGATGAAGCTTTCTTT. Translating it yields CASSLVADEAFF. The V gene is TRBV7-9, the J gene TRBJ1-1, with unresolved D. V lost 1 base, J lost 7 bases, and 7 bases lay in between. Looked up from germline, CDR1 is SEHNR and CDR2 is FQNEAQ (reference sequence). The CDR3 is made up of 12 amino acids. Full variable domain (rest looked up from reference TRBV7-9 and TRBJ1-1): DTGVSQNPRHKITKRGQNVTFRCDPISEHNRLYWYRQTLGQGPEFLTYFQNEAQLEKSRLLSDRFSAERPKGSFSTLEIQRTEQGDSAMYLCASSLVADEAFFGQGTRLTVV.

The J gene is TRBJ2-4, the V gene TRBV7-9; D is perhaps TRBD1 (6 bases). The CDR3 spans 16 residues. Germline V gives CDR1 SEHNR, CDR2 FQNEAQ (reference sequence). Trimming removed 4 bases from V and 0 bases from J, with 13 bases in between. CDR3 nucleotides: TGTGCCAGCAGCTCGTCGACAGGCCTAGCCAAAAACATTCAGTACTTC. Translated: CASSSSTGLAKNIQYF.

In this sample, this clonotype turned up a few times. CDR3 sequence reads: CASSLGLASGNEQFF. As DNA, the CDR3 is TGCGCCAGCAGCTTGGGACTAGCGTCCGGGAATGAGCAGTTCTTC. The V call is TRBV5-1, the J call TRBJ2-1, with 8 nucleotides matching TRBD2. V lost 0 bases, J lost 7 bases, and 6 bases stayed unmatched. CDR1 and CDR2 (germline): SGHRS, YFSETQ. CDR3 length equals 15 residues.

In this sample, this clonotype turned up a few times. This sequence joins TRBV4-1 and TRBJ1-1; D gene unclear. The CDR3 totals 15 residues. V was clipped by 0 bases and J by 5 bases, with 13 bases between them. CDR1 MGHRA and CDR2 YSYEKL come from the germline V gene. In DNA form, the CDR3 reads TGCGCCAGCAGCCAAGAGATGGGCGCCTATACTGAAGCTTTCTTT. Protein: CASSQEMGAYTEAFF.

The V gene is TRBV29-1, the J gene TRBJ1-1, with 10 bases fitting TRBD1. The CDR3 spans 12 residues. Germline V lookup: CDR1 SQVTM, CDR2 ANQGSEA. The trim removed 8 bases at V and 5 bases at J, leaving 5 bases unmatched. The CDR3 here is CSFWTGGTEAFF. DNA of the CDR3: TGCAGCTTTTGGACAGGGGGGACTGAAGCTTTCTTT.

The chain recombines TRBV4-3 with TRBJ2-1; 7 bases match TRBD1. The V gene end was trimmed by 0 bases and the J gene end by 7 bases; junction bases not matched to a gene: 6. From germline, CDR1 is LGHNA and CDR2 YSLEER. This CDR3 is 15 amino acids long. The CDR3 coding sequence is TGCGCCAGCAGCCAAGATGGGGACAGCGAAAATGAGCAGTTCTTC. Encoded protein: CASSQDGDSENEQFF.

Ten or more counts support this clonotype. V gene TRBV6-7 combines with J gene TRBJ1-6; D unclear. TRBV6-7 is treated as an ORF (open reading frame) with a function not yet certain. The V end was cut by 1 base, the J end by 17 bases, with 9 bases between. This CDR3 has 11 amino acids. Here the CDR3 DNA reads TGTGCCAGCAGTTACTGGCATGAAATCCACTTT. Protein: CASSYWHEIHF.